These 3 T cell receptor beta chains were sequenced from one sample in a study of blood T cell repertoires in COVID-19. Only in-frame clones appear in the TCRdb table, and some are missing; sequencing was by immunoSEQ multiplex PCR. In the table there are 97,000 or so clones, roughly four fifths of which are singletons. Sequenced material: peripheral blood. These receptors all stem from a man in his sixties with acute or convalescent COVID-19.

This CDR3 reads CAWRSGEKLFF. The CDR3 DNA follows: TGTGCCTGGAGGTCGGGTGAAAAACTGTTTTTT. The chain combines TRBV30 with TRBJ1-4; D not resolved. The CDR3 is made up of 11 amino acids. Trimming removed 3 bases from V and 7 bases from J, with 6 bases in between. The germline V gene encodes CDR1 GTSNPN and CDR2 SVGIG (reference sequence).

The rearrangement joins TRBV30 to TRBJ2-2; 7 bases are a match to TRBD1. This CDR3 spans 15 amino acids. Unmatched junction bases numbered 11, after V lost 5 bases and J lost 5 bases. Germline assignment: CDR1 GTSNPN and CDR2 SVGIG (reference sequence). CDR3 nucleotides: TGTGCCTGGGCTGGGCCGAGACAGGGAACCGGGGAGCTGTTTTTT. This translates into CAWAGPRQGTGELFF. The full variable domain, with the rest looked up from reference TRBV30 and TRBJ2-2, is SQTIHQWPATLVQPVGSPLSLECTVEGTSNPNLYWYRQAAGRGLQLLFYSVGIGQISSEVPQNLSASRPQDRQFILSSKKLLLSDSGFYLCAWAGPRQGTGELFFGEGSRLTVL.

In its sample, this clone was seen many times. The V gene is TRBV7-8, the J gene TRBJ1-1, with TRBD1 matching over 9 bases. J gave up 11 bases and V 5 bases, and 18 bases lay outside the gene matches. CDR1 and CDR2 from the germline V gene are SGHVS and FQNEAQ. The CDR3 is 16 residues long. This CDR3 reads CASSPPQGDRVVVAFF. As DNA, the CDR3 is TGTGCCAGCAGCCCACCCCAGGGGGACAGGGTTGTGGTGGCTTTCTTT. Looking up the rest from reference TRBV7-8 and TRBJ1-1 gives the full variable domain: GAGVSQSPRYKVAKRGQDVALRCDPISGHVSLFWYQQALGQGPEFLTYFQNEAQLDKSGLPSDRFFAERPEGSVSTLKIQRTQQEDSAVYLCASSPPQGDRVVVAFFGQGTRLTVV.